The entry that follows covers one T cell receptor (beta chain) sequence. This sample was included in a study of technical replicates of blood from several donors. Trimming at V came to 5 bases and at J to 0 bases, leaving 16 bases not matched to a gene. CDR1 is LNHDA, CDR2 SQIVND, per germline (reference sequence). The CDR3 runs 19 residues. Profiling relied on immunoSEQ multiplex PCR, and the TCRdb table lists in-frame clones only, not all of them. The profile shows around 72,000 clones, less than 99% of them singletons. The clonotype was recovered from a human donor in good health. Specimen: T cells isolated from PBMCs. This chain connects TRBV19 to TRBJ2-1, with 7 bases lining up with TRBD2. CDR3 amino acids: CASSVDSGSGRPSYNEQFF. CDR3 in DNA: TGTGCCAGTAGTGTCGATAGCGGGTCCGGCCGACCCTCCTACAATGAGCAGTTCTTC.